The next 6 T cell receptor beta chains were all read from a single sample in a study of vaccination effects on CD4 cells after COVID-19. These receptors are not linked to any known antigen. The method was immunoSEQ multiplex PCR; TCRdb's version includes in-frame clones alone and lacks a portion of them. The sample has 30,000 to 35,000 clones, 65% to 75% seen once. The ViraFEST assay expanded antigen-specific CD4+ T cells with viral peptide pools before sequencing. Cells that had been cultured for 10 days were the source of isolated CD4+ T cells. By PCR, the person was confirmed to have had SARS-CoV-2 infection between March and December 2020. The source was CD4+ T cells from PBMCs cultured with a peptide pool, collected before COVID-19 vaccination. The receptors shown here come from a human donor who had a prior SARS-CoV-2 infection.

The V gene is TRBV5-1, the J gene TRBJ2-3; 8 bases agree with TRBD2. Germline V lookup: CDR1 SGHRS, CDR2 YFSETQ. Trimming at V came to 5 bases and at J to 2 bases, leaving 7 bases not matched to a gene. The CDR3 covers 15 residues. The CDR3 spells CASRLAEHYTDTQYF. As DNA, the CDR3 is TGCGCCAGCAGACTAGCGGAGCACTACACAGATACGCAGTATTTT. Variable domain in full (rest from reference TRBV5-1 and TRBJ2-3): KAGVTQTPRYLIKTRGQQVTLSCSPISGHRSVSWYQQTPGQGLQFLFEYFSETQRNKGNFPGRFSGRQFSNSRSEMNVSTLELGDSALYLCASRLAEHYTDTQYFGPGTRLTVL.

The V and J genes are TRBV9 and TRBJ1-2; no clear D. V was pared by 0 bases and J by 0 bases, with 3 bases between. The CDR3 sequence is 13 residues long. Germline V lookup: CDR1 SGDLS, CDR2 YYNGEE. The chain's CDR3 is CASSVGPNYGYTF. The CDR3 region has the DNA TGTGCCAGCAGCGTAGGACCTAACTATGGCTACACCTTC. The variable domain in full, completed from reference TRBV9 and TRBJ1-2, reads DSGVTQTPKHLITATGQRVTLRCSPRSGDLSVYWYQQSLDQGLQFLIQYYNGEERAKGNILERFSAQQFPDLHSELNLSSLELGDSALYFCASSVGPNYGYTFGSGTRLTVV.

V gene TRBV7-8 combines with J gene TRBJ2-5; the D gene is possibly TRBD2 (7 bases). CDR1 and CDR2 (germline): SGHVS, FQNEAQ. This CDR3 is 16 amino acids long. Trimming removed 5 bases at V and 5 bases at J, with 21 bases between. The CDR3 nucleotides are TGTGCCAGCAGCCGACGAGGACTAGAGGGGGGGGAGACCCAGTACTTC. The encoded protein is CASSRRGLEGGETQYF.

The chain has TRBV18 and TRBJ1-6; D uncertain. From germline, CDR1 is KGHSH and CDR2 LQKENI. CDR3 length equals 14 residues. Trimming left V 1 base short and J 7 bases short, with 8 bases between. CDR3 coding DNA: TGTGCCAGCTCACCACTGACTGGAAATTCACCCCTCCACTTT. Encoded protein: CASSPLTGNSPLHF.

This rearrangement joins TRBV15 to TRBJ2-1; 10 bases map to TRBD2. The CDR3 is 16 amino acids. Germline V CDR1 and CDR2: LNHNV, YYDKDF (reference sequence). Trimming cost V 2 bases and J 9 bases; bases outside gene matches: 10. For the CDR3, the DNA is TGTGCCACCAGCAGACCCCTAGCGGGAGATCCTGGTGAGCAGTTCTTC. The encoded protein is CATSRPLAGDPGEQFF.

V and J are TRBV5-1 and TRBJ2-5; D might be TRBD2 (6 bases). Germline loops: CDR1 SGHRS, CDR2 YFSETQ. V was trimmed by 1 base and J by 4 bases, leaving 11 bases between them. The CDR3 runs 14 residues. CDR3 in amino acids: CASSLSDYTETQYF. The CDR3, as DNA: TGCGCCAGCAGCTTGTCGGACTATACAGAGACCCAGTACTTC.